The 10 T cell receptor beta chains below come from one sample, sequenced in a study of cytomegalovirus exposure and HLA in healthy donors. PCR was performed using 60 Vbeta and 13 Jbeta primers. Sequencing used immunoSEQ multiplex PCR; TCRdb keeps in-frame clones, though not all of them. Of fewer than 250,000 clones in the sample, roughly 80% are singletons; the top ten hold approximately 3.6%. Sequencing was done on a sample of PBMCs. These receptor sequences come from a middle-aged man in good health and CMV-seropositive.

The chain carries TRBV6-5 and TRBJ1-6; 9 bases line up with TRBD1. With 6 bases clipped from V and 9 bases from J, the junction kept 6 bases outside the gene matches. The V gene's germline CDR1 is MNHEY and CDR2 SVGAGI. CDR3 length: 14 amino acids. The CDR3: CASSSGTGSSPLHF. The CDR3 nucleotides are TGTGCCAGCAGCTCCGGGACAGGGAGTTCACCCCTCCACTTT.

This clone came up once. The chain is built from TRBV7-3 and TRBJ2-6, with 12 nucleotides matching TRBD1. Germline trimming cut 1 base from V and 0 bases from J; bases unmatched to any gene: 7. The CDR3 has 20 amino acids. Germline lookup yields CDR1 SGHTA and CDR2 FQGTGA. CDR3 nucleotides: TGTGCCAGCAGCTTAATGGGACAGGGGGCCTATAGCTCTGGGGCCAACGTCCTGACTTTC. Residues: CASSLMGQGAYSSGANVLTF.

In regard to this clone: Other DNA sequences in this sample translate to the same CDR3. This chain uses TRBV6-6 with TRBJ1-5, with D uncertain. The length of the CDR3 is 13 residues. Trimming pared 3 bases from V and 1 base from J, leaving 4 bases between. Germline CDR1 and CDR2: MNHNY and SVGAGI (reference sequence). CDR3 in DNA: TGTGCCAGCAGTTATCGGAGCAATCAGCCCCAGCATTTT. Its protein is CASSYRSNQPQHF.

This clone was recorded a few times. The rearrangement links TRBV11-2 to TRBJ2-7; a possible D gene is TRBD2 (5 bases). Trimming took 5 bases from V and 4 from J, leaving 21 bases between them. This CDR3 is built from 16 residues. The germline V gene has CDR1 SGHAT and CDR2 FQNNGV. The CDR3, as DNA: TGTGCCAGCAGCCCCCGTCGTGGGAGTCCCGCTTACGAGCAGTACTTC. Translated, it gives CASSPRRGSPAYEQYF.

The chain couples TRBV6-6 to TRBJ1-1, with D tentatively TRBD1 (6 bases). V lost 8 bases and J 6 bases, leaving 19 bases between the germline ends. The germline gives CDR1 MNHNY, CDR2 SVGAGI (reference sequence). This CDR3 is 14 amino acids long. The CDR3 spells CASGRVQGQAEAFF. Written as DNA, the CDR3 is TGTGCCAGCGGAAGGGTACAGGGTCAGGCTGAAGCTTTCTTT.

The rearrangement joins TRBV4-3 to TRBJ1-2; TRBD1 might be the D (5 bases). The CDR3 sequence is 14 residues long. V was pared by 2 bases and J by 2 bases, with 9 bases between. The germline V gene encodes CDR1 LGHNA and CDR2 YSLEER. CDR3 coding DNA: TGCGCCAGCAGCCAATTTGCAGGGAACTATGGCTACACCTTC. Residues: CASSQFAGNYGYTF.

In DNA, the CDR3 is TGTGCCAGCAGTCCGCCGGGACTAGAACTCCTTAGCACAGATACGCAGTATTTT. Its protein is CASSPPGLELLSTDTQYF. J is TRBJ2-3 and V is TRBV27, with TRBD2 identical over 8 bases. This CDR3 spans 18 amino acids. J was trimmed by 0 bases and V by 5 bases; bases with no gene match: 13. Per the germline V gene, CDR1 is MNHEY and CDR2 is SMNVEV (reference sequence).

The chain is built from TRBV19 and TRBJ1-6; 8 nucleotides match TRBD1. This CDR3 contains 15 residues. The germline CDR1 and CDR2 sequences are LNHDA and SQIVND (reference sequence). With V trimmed by 6 bases and J by 11 bases, 12 bases remained unmatched. This chain's CDR3 is CASSRRTGINPPLHF. DNA of the CDR3: TGTGCCAGTAGCCGACGGACAGGGATTAACCCACCCCTCCACTTT. The whole variable domain, remainder taken from reference TRBV19 and TRBJ1-6, is DGGITQSPKYLFRKEGQNVTLSCEQNLNHDAMYWYRQDPGQGLRLIYYSQIVNDFQKGDIAEGYSVSREKKESFPLTVTSAQKNPTAFYLCASSRRTGINPPLHFGNGTRLTVT.

The gene calls are TRBV19 and TRBJ2-3; maybe TRBD1 (8 bases). Germline V gives CDR1 LNHDA, CDR2 SQIVND (reference sequence). CDR3 length equals 14 residues. The V and J ends lost 6 bases and 8 bases respectively, with 18 bases between them. CDR3 amino acids: CASSTGQGGGTQYF. The CDR3 DNA reads as TGTGCCAGTAGCACAGGACAGGGCGGGGGTACGCAGTATTTT.

J is TRBJ2-3 and V is TRBV4-1; the D gene is possibly TRBD2 (6 bases). The germline V gene encodes CDR1 MGHRA and CDR2 YSYEKL. V shed 0 bases and J shed 8 bases, with 9 bases lying between them. This CDR3 is 13 amino acids long. CDR3 sequence reads: CASSQEEGTTQYF. The CDR3 region has the DNA TGCGCCAGCAGCCAAGAGGAGGGGACTACGCAGTATTTT.